The present TCR beta chain was sequenced within a study of shared clonotypes between healthy human individuals. Study-level information: Sampling drew on donors who were a couple of women and a few men aged 18 to 49.

Terminally differentiated effector memory CD45RA+ cells were left out of the naive CD8 fraction, which was CD45RO-negative and positively selected for CCR7. Produced via immunoSEQ multiplex PCR; TCRdb's table is partial and in-frame only. The table has about 2.1 million clones, approximately 94% seen once. Germline V lookup: CDR1 MGHRA, CDR2 YSYEKL. V shed 0 bases, J shed 5 bases, and the junction held 11 bases outside the gene matches. The CDR3 has 17 amino acids. The chain joins TRBV4-1 to TRBJ2-5; the match to TRBD1 covers 8 bases. Material for sequencing was naive CD8+ T cells from PBMCs. The clonotype originates from a man aged 18 to 29 in good health. Some clones in this sample may be carry-over from other donors' samples. The DNA of the CDR3 is TGCGCCAGCAGCCAAGAAGGGGGTCAGGGGGCTCGGGAGACCCAGTACTTC. This encodes CASSQEGGQGARETQYF.